The entry below describes one TCR beta chain. Original data processing: Estimates of nucleated cell counts were drawn from the amplification of reference gene primers. The table came from immunoSEQ multiplex PCR; TCRdb's copy has only in-frame clones and leaves some out. That table gives V, J and clone size, and the DNA gave D and trimming. Among tens of thousands of clones listed, just over 90% were seen once. These data belong to a study of blood T cell repertoires in COVID-19. Study-level background: Material from acute and convalescent COVID-19 was sourced from the United States, Italy and Spain. Sample material is recorded as cDNA or gDNA derived from T cells, B-cell-depleted T cells, or PBMCs.

Germline loops: CDR1 SEHNR, CDR2 FQNEAQ (reference sequence). CDR3 length: 14 amino acids. The trim removed 5 bases at V and 4 bases at J, leaving 5 bases unmatched. Sequenced material: peripheral blood. V usage is TRBV7-9 and J usage is TRBJ2-3; TRBD2 aligns across 8 bases. This clonotype was obtained from a man over 45 with active COVID-19. For the CDR3, the DNA is TGTGCCAGCAGCCCAGGACTAGCCCCAGATACGCAGTATTTT. This gives the protein CASSPGLAPDTQYF.